What follows are 25 T cell receptor beta chains derived from one specimen sequenced in a study of blood T cells in healthy people across ages. Primed by a sample-barcoded 5' primer and a J-beta primer mix, a second PCR proceeded for 7 to 11 cycles. MiXCR, run by TCRdb on the 5' RACE reads, gives a single entry per CDR3 protein. The repertoire holds about 640,000 distinct CDR3 sequences, with 45% to 65% as singletons. The specimen was blood. Receptor source: a man between 60 and 70 years old in good health.

The V and J genes are TRBV29-1 and TRBJ1-4; tentatively, D is TRBD1 (6 bases). V dropped 6 bases and J dropped 5 bases, with 19 bases sitting between them. CDR3 length equals 15 residues. Germline V lookup: CDR1 SQVTM, CDR2 ANQGSEA. The CDR3 DNA is TGCAGCGTGGCCCCAGTGGGGGCCCCCAATGAAAAACTGTTTTTT. This sequence encodes CSVAPVGAPNEKLFF.

The chain couples TRBV9 to TRBJ1-2, with D perhaps TRBD1 (6 bases). Trimming took 4 bases from V and 6 from J, leaving 16 bases between them. CDR3 length equals 14 residues. Germline V gene sequence: CDR1 SGDLS, CDR2 YYNGEE. The CDR3 coding sequence is TGTGCCAGCAGCCCCACAGGGACGGAAGATGGCTACACCTTC. It encodes CASSPTGTEDGYTF.

The J gene is TRBJ1-2, the V gene TRBV7-8; D might be TRBD1 (6 bases). This CDR3 contains 14 residues. Deletions cut 7 bases from V and 4 bases from J, with 16 bases between. Germline values: CDR1 SGHVS, CDR2 FQNEAQ. In nucleotides, the CDR3 is TGTGCCAGCACCCTAGGGGGGGCGGTCTATGGCTACACCTTC. This codes for CASTLGGAVYGYTF.

This chain links TRBV29-1 with TRBJ1-6; D not certain. V lost 5 bases and J 7 bases, leaving 9 bases between the germline ends. The germline V gene encodes CDR1 SQVTM and CDR2 ANQGSEA. The CDR3 contains 12 residues. The CDR3 loop reads CSVQTGNSPLHF. CDR3 nucleotides: TGCAGCGTTCAGACGGGGAATTCACCCCTCCACTTT.

About this clonotype: One end of the junction does not line up with germline, which may come from a read error. The J gene is TRBJ2-6, the V gene TRBV7-9; 9 bases agree with TRBD1. The CDR3 has 15 amino acids. Germline values: CDR1 SEHNR, CDR2 FQNEAQ (reference sequence). DNA for the CDR3: TGTGCCAGCAGCGGGGACAGGGCTGGGGCCAACGTCCCGACTTTC. Translated, it gives CASSGDRAGANVPTF. The whole variable domain, filled in from reference TRBV7-9 and TRBJ2-6, reads DTGVSQNPRHKITKRGQNVTFRCDPISEHNRLYWYRQTLGQGPEFLTYFQNEAQLEKSRLLSDRFSAERPKGSFSTLEIQRTEQGDSAMYLCASSGDRAGANVPTFGAGSRLTVL.

The genes are TRBV4-2 and TRBJ1-6; 8 bases map to TRBD1. Germline V CDR1 and CDR2: LGHNA, YNFKEQ. CDR3 length: 17 residues. The ends lost 0 bases at V and 8 bases at J; junction bases unmatched: 9. DNA of the CDR3: TGTGCCAGCAGCCAAGATTGGGGAAGGGACAGGTATTCACCCCTCCACTTT. Encoded protein: CASSQDWGRDRYSPLHF.

CDR3 residues: CASSLRRVNEQYF. The DNA of the CDR3 is TGTGCCAGCAGCTTGAGACGGGTCAATGAGCAGTACTTC. This chain connects TRBV7-9 to TRBJ2-5; D is undetermined. Looked up from germline, CDR1 is SEHNR and CDR2 is FQNEAQ (reference sequence). This CDR3 has 13 residues. V shed 3 bases and J shed 11 bases, with 16 bases lying between them.

The genes are TRBV12-3 or TRBV12-4 and TRBJ2-5; D remains ambiguous. Trimming removed 2 bases from V and 4 bases from J, with 11 bases in between. This CDR3 comprises 14 residues. CDR3 DNA sequence: TGTGCCAGCAGTTTAATGACCGCCGGAGAGACCCAGTACTTC. Amino acid sequence: CASSLMTAGETQYF.

This chain joins TRBV2 and TRBJ2-7, with D possibly being TRBD2 (6 bases). CDR3 length: 13 amino acids. V gave up 7 bases and J gave up 2 bases, with 12 bases separating them. Per germline, CDR1 SNHLY and CDR2 FYNNEI. Here the CDR3 DNA reads TGTGCCAGCATGTTAGCGGATACCTACGAGCAGTACTTC. Translation gives CASMLADTYEQYF.

The rearrangement links TRBV18 to TRBJ2-1, with D hard to call. The CDR3 spans 14 residues. Trimming shortened V by 1 base and J by 5 bases, and 9 bases separated the two germline ends. Per germline, CDR1 KGHSH and CDR2 LQKENI. CDR3 sequence: CASSPQESDNEQFF. The CDR3 nucleotides read TGTGCCAGCTCACCACAAGAATCGGACAATGAGCAGTTCTTC.

V and J are TRBV20-1 and TRBJ2-7; 7 bases are a match to TRBD1. Germline V gene sequence: CDR1 DFQATT, CDR2 SNEGSKA (reference sequence). V lost 0 bases and J lost 0; bases outside the gene matches: 5. The CDR3 sequence is 15 residues long. Here the CDR3 reads CSARDQGDFSYEQYF. The CDR3 coding sequence is TGCAGTGCTAGAGACCAGGGGGATTTCTCCTACGAGCAGTACTTC.

V is TRBV13 and J is TRBJ2-1; 7 bases are shared with TRBD1. The CDR3 extends over 13 amino acids. Looked up from germline, CDR1 is PRHDT and CDR2 is FYEKMQ (reference sequence). Trimming took 7 bases from V and 6 from J; bases not matched to a gene: 6. The CDR3 loop is CASTTGNANEQFF. The CDR3 nucleotides are TGTGCCAGCACGACAGGGAACGCCAATGAGCAGTTCTTC.

This clonotype was seen ten or more times. The chain joins TRBV21-1 to TRBJ1-1. TRBV21-1 is labeled a pseudogene. The CDR3 has 19 residues. The CDR3 reads CASSSPEGLRPTLNTEAFF. The CDR3, as DNA: TGTGCCAGCAGCTCACCTGAGGGATTAAGACCGACCCTGAACACTGAAGCTTTCTTT.

The V and J genes are TRBV7-7 and TRBJ2-2, with TRBD2 as a possible D gene (5 bases). V dropped 1 base and J dropped 3 bases, with 12 bases sitting between them. The germline CDR1 and CDR2 sequences are SSHAT and FNYEAQ (reference sequence). The CDR3 consists of 16 residues. CDR3: CASSLGSGFDTGELFF. The DNA of the CDR3 is TGTGCCAGCAGCTTAGGATCGGGGTTTGACACCGGGGAGCTGTTTTTT.

The J gene is TRBJ1-6, the V gene TRBV20-1; 9 bases are a match to TRBD1. CDR1 DFQATT and CDR2 SNEGSKA come from the germline V gene (reference sequence). This CDR3 has 14 amino acids. V shed 1 base and J 10 bases; nucleotides not matched to a gene: 5. The CDR3 loop reads CSARAGTGRSPLHF. As DNA, the CDR3 is TGCAGTGCTAGAGCTGGGACAGGGAGATCACCCCTCCACTTT.

The J gene is TRBJ2-5, the V gene TRBV20-1; 8 bases are a match to TRBD2. This CDR3 spans 15 amino acids. Germline lookup yields CDR1 DFQATT and CDR2 SNEGSKA (reference sequence). With V trimmed by 3 bases and J by 5 bases, 11 bases remained unmatched. The CDR3 here is CSASASGGIRETQYF. CDR3 in DNA: TGCAGTGCTAGTGCCAGCGGGGGAATCAGGGAGACCCAGTACTTC.

V is TRBV10-3 and J is TRBJ1-1, with D possibly TRBD1 on 5 matching bases. The ends were cut back, 8 bases at V and 5 bases at J, with 9 bases in the middle. The CDR3 contains 11 residues. Germline V lookup: CDR1 ENHRY, CDR2 SYGVKD. CDR3 sequence reads: CAIRGDTEAFF. The CDR3 DNA sequence: TGTGCCATCCGGGGGGATACTGAAGCTTTCTTT.

The V gene is TRBV3-1, the J gene TRBJ1-4; D not resolved. CDR1 is LGHDT and CDR2 is YNNKEL in the germline V gene (reference sequence). The CDR3 spans 13 residues. Trimming removed 4 bases from V and 6 bases from J, with 9 bases in between. CDR3 amino acids: CASSLWTDEKLFF. As DNA, the CDR3 is TGTGCCAGCAGCCTTTGGACGGATGAAAAACTGTTTTTT.

The CDR3 DNA follows: TGCAGTGCTAGCCCGGGACCGCGTCTATACGAGCAGTACTTC. This sequence encodes CSASPGPRLYEQYF. V usage is TRBV20-1 and J usage is TRBJ2-7; the D call may be TRBD1 or TRBD2 (5 bases each). The CDR3 is made up of 14 amino acids. Germline values: CDR1 DFQATT, CDR2 SNEGSKA (reference sequence). Trimming shortened V by 3 bases and J by 4 bases, and 16 bases separated the two germline ends.

The rearrangement links TRBV20-1 to TRBJ1-6; tentative D call: TRBD1 (5 bases). V dropped 5 bases and J dropped 3 bases, with 11 bases sitting between them. CDR1 and CDR2 (germline): DFQATT, SNEGSKA (reference sequence). The CDR3 length is 14 residues. CDR3 in amino acids: CSAGDAGYNSPLHF. CDR3 nucleotide sequence: TGCAGTGCTGGGGACGCTGGCTATAATTCACCCCTCCACTTT.

The rearrangement links TRBV4-2 to TRBJ1-6; 11 nucleotides line up with TRBD1. Germline CDR1 LGHNA, CDR2 YNFKEQ. The CDR3 consists of 17 residues. J was trimmed by 7 bases and V by 0 bases; bases with no gene match: 5. CDR3: CASSQERTGGVNSPLHF. The CDR3 coding sequence is TGTGCCAGCAGCCAAGAGCGGACAGGGGGCGTAAATTCACCCCTCCACTTT.

The gene calls are TRBV7-9 and TRBJ1-1; unclear D gene. The germline V gene has CDR1 SEHNR and CDR2 FQNEAQ (reference sequence). V was pared by 5 bases and J by 4 bases, with 8 bases between. This CDR3 is built from 12 residues. CDR3 DNA sequence: TGTGCCAGCAGCCTCCCGACCACTGAAGCTTTCTTT. Encoded protein: CASSLPTTEAFF.

This chain connects TRBV11-3 to TRBJ2-3, with D tentatively TRBD1 or TRBD2 (5 bases each). Germline V gene lookup returns CDR1 SGHNT and CDR2 YENEEA. Trimming stripped 1 base from V and 1 base from J, with 12 bases between. This CDR3 contains 16 residues. The CDR3 bases are TGTGCCAGCAGCTTAGGGGGCTTCGGGGGCACAGATACGCAGTATTTT. Translated, it gives CASSLGGFGGTDTQYF. Variable domain in full (rest from reference TRBV11-3 and TRBJ2-3): EAGVVQSPRYKIIEKKQPVAFWCNPISGHNTLYWYLQNLGQGPELLIRYENEEAVDDSQLPKDRFSAERLKGVDSTLKIQPAELGDSAVYLCASSLGGFGGTDTQYFGPGTRLTVL.

This clonotype was seen a handful of times. The rearrangement uses TRBV7-2 and TRBJ1-2, with D possibly matching TRBD1 (5 bases). V was clipped by 2 bases and J by 2 bases, with 12 bases between them. This CDR3 has 15 residues. CDR1 and CDR2 from the germline V gene are SGHTA and FQGNSA. CDR3: CASSLTTVLNYGYTF. CDR3 DNA: TGTGCCAGCAGCTTAACGACAGTCCTAAACTATGGCTACACCTTC.

This rearrangement joins TRBV12-3 or TRBV12-4 to TRBJ1-1; D not resolved. CDR3 length equals 15 residues. Trimming cost V 1 base and J 0 bases, with 9 bases left between them. The CDR3 DNA sequence: TGTGCCAGCAGTTTAGTTCCAACTCTGAACACTGAAGCTTTCTTT. It specifies CASSLVPTLNTEAFF.